This record covers a single T cell receptor (beta chain). An expansion of CD8+CD57+ cells by flow cytometry had been shown in patients chosen for sequencing. CDR3 length: 12 residues. Germline loops: CDR1 MNHNS, CDR2 SASEGT. V shed 7 bases and J 10 bases; nucleotides not matched to a gene: 9. The data derive from a study of CD8+CD57+ T cells in acquired aplastic anemia. According to the study, genomic DNA was the template for TCR beta VDJ and CDR3 profiling. TCRdb ran MiXCR on the reads and lists one entry per CDR3 protein. Of some 170,000 distinct CDR3 sequences listed, around 48% are singletons. This TCR derives from a human donor with aplastic anemia. Sequencing was done on a sample of sorted CD4+, CD8+, or CD8+CD57+ T cells (not recorded which) from PBMCs. This chain links TRBV6-1 with TRBJ1-2, with 7 bases fitting TRBD1. The CDR3: CASTKTGSNYTF. The CDR3 bases are TGTGCCAGCACAAAGACAGGGTCGAACTACACCTTC.